The present T cell receptor (beta chain) was sequenced within a study of OX40 agonist ivuxolimab in advanced cancers. In the study overall: Patients in the trial were receiving intravenous ivuxolimab every 2 weeks, at doses of 0.01 to 10 mg/kg.

TCRdb keeps only in-frame clones here, not all; method: immunoSEQ multiplex PCR. This sample has some 45,000 clones, with just over 90% found just once. The CDR3 is made up of 13 amino acids. CDR1 SGHRS and CDR2 YFSETQ come from the germline V gene. Trimming took off 1 base at V and 3 bases at J, with 4 bases between the two ends. The receptor comes from an adult with an advanced solid tumor such as melanoma, head and neck, liver or kidney cancer. The sequenced sample was CD4+ or CD8+ T cells sorted from blood, obtained in a trial of the OX40 agonist ivuxolimab. V usage is TRBV5-1 and J usage is TRBJ2-2, with D uncertain. In DNA form, the CDR3 reads TGCGCCAGCAGCTTGTGGGACACCGGGGAGCTGTTTTTT. The encoded protein is CASSLWDTGELFF.